The rows below give T cell receptor beta chains drawn from one sample of a study of T cells after yellow fever vaccination. TCRdb used MiXCR to reprocess the 5' RACE reads, holding one entry per CDR3 protein. Among 620,000 or so distinct CDR3 sequences, 12% were seen once, and the ten largest hold 15%. Sequenced here: PBMCs, sampled on the day of the yellow fever booster vaccination. The receptors derive from a man in his thirties or forties who received the YFV17D yellow fever vaccine. The CDR3 runs from the conserved cysteine through the conserved F or W. The D gene is left open where the match is weak. The listing skips clone size in some rows; elsewhere it reads once, few, many or a size class.

size	V	D	J	DNA	CDR3
many	TRBV7-8	.	TRBJ2-4	TGTGCCAGCAGCTTAGCCCCCGGGAGAGGGGACAAAAACATTCAGTACTTC	CASSLAPGRGDKNIQYF
.	TRBV27	TRBD2	TRBJ2-1	TGTGCCAGCAGTCCATGGACTAGCGGGAGTTCTGAGCAGTTCTTC	CASSPWTSGSSEQFF
few	TRBV12-3/TRBV12-4	.	TRBJ1-6	TGTGCCAGTTCCAGGGACACCAGCTCCTATAATTCACCCCTCCACTTT	CASSRDTSSYNSPLHF
.	TRBV5-4	TRBD2	TRBJ2-5	TGTGCCAGCAGCTTGGGGGCGGGAGGCGTGGAGACCCAGTACTTC	CASSLGAGGVETQYF
.	TRBV4-3	TRBD1	TRBJ1-2	TGCGCCAGCAGCCAAGAAACCCAGGGGGTTTATGGCTACACCTTC	CASSQETQGVYGYTF
.	TRBV20-1	.	TRBJ2-1	TGCAGTGGTCGGGAGTTCTCCTACAATGAGCAGTTCTTC	CSGREFSYNEQFF
.	TRBV7-2	.	TRBJ2-5	TGTGCCAGCAGCTACCGGACAGCAGAGACCCAGTACTTC	CASSYRTAETQYF
few	TRBV6-6	.	TRBJ2-1	TGTGCCGGGTCATGGCGGCCAAGGAATGAGCAGTTCTTC	CAGSWRPRNEQFF
few	TRBV6-1	.	TRBJ2-5	TGTGCCAGCAGCCCCTTCAGCGGAGGAGAGACCCAGTACTTC	CASSPFSGGETQYF
.	TRBV20-1	.	TRBJ1-3	TGCAGTGCTCGCCCGGGAACTGACGGAAACACCATATATTTT	CSARPGTDGNTIYF
few	TRBV12-3/TRBV12-4	TRBD2	TRBJ2-1	TGTGCCAGCAGTCCTAGCGGGAGGGATAACAATGAGCAGTTCTTC	CASSPSGRDNNEQFF
.	TRBV3-1	.	TRBJ1-2	TGTGCCAGCAGCCAAGCGGAAGGGCTAGGAGGTGGCTACACCTTC	CASSQAEGLGGGYTF
few	TRBV12-3/TRBV12-4	.	TRBJ1-2	TGTGCCAGCAGTCCGCGGGTGCTAGTCTATGGCTACACCTTC	CASSPRVLVYGYTF
.	TRBV20-1	.	TRBJ2-5	TGCAGTGCTGGAAGGGAAGAGACCCAGTACTTC	CSAGREETQYF
.	TRBV7-2	.	TRBJ2-2	TGTGCCAGCAGGGACAGCGCGAACACCGGGGAGCTGTTTTTT	CASRDSANTGELFF
.	TRBV12-3/TRBV12-4	.	TRBJ2-1	TGTGCCAGCAGTCCTCCGCCTTTACTCTCCTACAATGAGCAGTTCTTC	CASSPPPLLSYNEQFF
few	TRBV2	.	TRBJ2-7	TGTGCCAGCAGTGAAGTTCTAGCTACCTACGAGCAGTACTTC	CASSEVLATYEQYF
.	TRBV6-5	.	TRBJ2-5	TGTGCCAGCAGTTATTCCGGGGGCCGGAAGACCCAGTACTTC	CASSYSGGRKTQYF
few	TRBV5-1	.	TRBJ2-7	TGCGCCAGCAGCTACGTTCGCTCCTACGAGCAGTACTTC	CASSYVRSYEQYF
few	TRBV10-2	.	TRBJ1-5	TGCGCCAGCAGGGACGGGGAGAATCAGCCCCAGCATTTT	CASRDGENQPQHF
few	TRBV20-1	TRBD1	TRBJ1-5	TGCAGTGCTGCCTCTGGGACAGGACGATCTCAGCCCCAGCATTTT	CSAASGTGRSQPQHF
.	TRBV19	TRBD2	TRBJ2-2	TGTGCCAGTAGGCCTCAGCGGGGCGCAGGTACCGGGGAGCTGTTTTTT	CASRPQRGAGTGELFF
.	TRBV20-1	.	TRBJ2-5	TGCAGTGCTAAAACAGGCGGGCTGGAGACCCAGTACTTC	CSAKTGGLETQYF
few	TRBV7-2	TRBD2	TRBJ2-1	TGTGCCAGCAGCAAACTACTAGCGGTGAGCTCCTACAATGAGCAGTTCTTC	CASSKLLAVSSYNEQFF
few	TRBV2	.	TRBJ2-5	TGTGCCAGCAGTGAAGCTGAAGCGTTCCAAGAGACCCAGTACTTC	CASSEAEAFQETQYF
.	TRBV14	TRBD2	TRBJ2-2	TGTGCCAGCAGCCTGCCTAGCGGGAGAGGCGGGGAGCTGTTTTTT	CASSLPSGRGGELFF
.	TRBV20-1	.	TRBJ2-7	TGCAGTGCCGGCCAGCCCCTGGGCGAGCAGTACTTC	CSAGQPLGEQYF
few	TRBV7-2	TRBD1	TRBJ1-1	TGTGCCAGCAGCTTATCGGGACAGGTCACTGAAGCTTTCTTT	CASSLSGQVTEAFF
.	TRBV27	.	TRBJ2-5	TGTGCCAGCAGTTACGGGGGAGGGGGCGCCGGGACCCAGTACTTC	CASSYGGGGAGTQYF
.	TRBV20-1	.	TRBJ1-1	TGCAGTGCTGGGGGACACGTGAACACTGAAGCTTTCTTT	CSAGGHVNTEAFF
.	TRBV15	.	TRBJ2-3	TGTGCCACCGGGGATGCTAGCGTCACAGATACGCAGTATTTT	CATGDASVTDTQYF
.	TRBV4-1	TRBD2	TRBJ2-3	TGCGCCAGCAGCCAAGTACGTGGGACTAGCGGCACAGATACGCAGTATTTT	CASSQVRGTSGTDTQYF
.	TRBV20-1	TRBD2	TRBJ2-5	TGCAGCGCCTTCGGCTCTAGCGGGAGGGCCGCGGAGACCCAGTACTTC	CSAFGSSGRAAETQYF
.	TRBV28	.	TRBJ2-2	TGTGCCAGCAGTTGGGCCGCGGGGATTACCACCGGGGAGCTGTTTTTT	CASSWAAGITTGELFF
.	TRBV4-3	TRBD1	TRBJ2-7	TGCGCCAGCAGCCAAGTTATAGGGGGCCGCGAGCAGTACTTC	CASSQVIGGREQYF
.	TRBV20-1	.	TRBJ1-2	TGCGGCGCCCGGGAAGTAGCGAATACGGGCTACACCTTC	CGAREVANTGYTF
many	TRBV12-3/TRBV12-4	.	TRBJ2-1	TGTGCCAGCAGTTTAGAGGCGGACAATGAGCAGTTCTTC	CASSLEADNEQFF
.	TRBV11-2	TRBD2	TRBJ2-7	TGTGCCAGCAGCGGGGCTAGCGGGGGCCGACTAATTTCCTACGAGCAGTACTTC	CASSGASGGRLISYEQYF
few	TRBV6-1	.	TRBJ1-5	TGTGCCAGCAGCCTCGGGTCCGGGCGGAATCAGCCCCAGCATTTT	CASSLGSGRNQPQHF
.	TRBV6-1	.	TRBJ2-3	TGTGCCAGCAGTGAGCAGGTTGGAGTGGACCTAGATACGCAGTATTTT	CASSEQVGVDLDTQYF
.	TRBV5-1	.	TRBJ1-1	TGCGCCAGCAGCTCAGAGGGTTTGAACACTGAAGCTTTCTTT	CASSSEGLNTEAFF
few	TRBV5-1	.	TRBJ1-1	TGCGCCAGCAGCTTGGGAGGGTGGAACACTGAAGCTTTCTTT	CASSLGGWNTEAFF
few	TRBV20-1	TRBD2	TRBJ2-1	TGCAGTGCTAGTGGGGGGGGTCGGAATGAGCAGTTCTTC	CSASGGGRNEQFF
many	TRBV20-1	TRBD2	TRBJ2-7	TGCAGTGCTACCTCCGGGACTAGTTCTTACGAGCAGTACTTC	CSATSGTSSYEQYF
.	TRBV5-8	TRBD2	TRBJ2-5	TGTGCCAGCAGCTTGGAGCCTAGCGGGAGTGGACGGGAGACCCAGTACTTC	CASSLEPSGSGRETQYF
many	TRBV20-1	TRBD2	TRBJ2-3	TGCAGTGCTAGAGGGACGCGGGAGAAAACAGATACGCAGTATTTT	CSARGTREKTDTQYF
many	TRBV9	TRBD2	TRBJ2-5	TGTGCCAGCAGCGTCGTAGCGGGTGGAGAGGAGACCCAGTACTTC	CASSVVAGGEETQYF
.	TRBV4-1	TRBD2	TRBJ2-2	TGCGCCAGCAGCCTCGGGACTAGCGTAAACACCGGGGAGCTGTTTTTT	CASSLGTSVNTGELFF
.	TRBV19	.	TRBJ2-2	TGTGCCAGCAGACAGCGATCGAACACCGGGGAGCTGTTTTTT	CASRQRSNTGELFF
.	TRBV4-3	.	TRBJ1-6	TGCGCCAGCAGCCAAGCTCTCGAGTCACCCCTCCACTTT	CASSQALESPLHF
many	TRBV4-3	.	TRBJ2-1	TGCGCCAGCAGCCCCACCGGGGACTTCTACAATGAGCAGTTCTTC	CASSPTGDFYNEQFF
.	TRBV12-5	.	TRBJ1-1	TGTGCTAGTGGTTTGGTACTGGGGGGGGACCCCATGAACACTGAAGCTTTCTTT	CASGLVLGGDPMNTEAFF
.	TRBV7-2	.	TRBJ2-7	TGTGCCAGCAGCTTGCAGAGGGGCACCTACGAGCAGTACTTC	CASSLQRGTYEQYF
few	TRBV20-1	.	TRBJ2-2	TGCAGTGCTAGAGATCGGGTTCTGGTGGACACCGGGGAGCTGTTTTTT	CSARDRVLVDTGELFF